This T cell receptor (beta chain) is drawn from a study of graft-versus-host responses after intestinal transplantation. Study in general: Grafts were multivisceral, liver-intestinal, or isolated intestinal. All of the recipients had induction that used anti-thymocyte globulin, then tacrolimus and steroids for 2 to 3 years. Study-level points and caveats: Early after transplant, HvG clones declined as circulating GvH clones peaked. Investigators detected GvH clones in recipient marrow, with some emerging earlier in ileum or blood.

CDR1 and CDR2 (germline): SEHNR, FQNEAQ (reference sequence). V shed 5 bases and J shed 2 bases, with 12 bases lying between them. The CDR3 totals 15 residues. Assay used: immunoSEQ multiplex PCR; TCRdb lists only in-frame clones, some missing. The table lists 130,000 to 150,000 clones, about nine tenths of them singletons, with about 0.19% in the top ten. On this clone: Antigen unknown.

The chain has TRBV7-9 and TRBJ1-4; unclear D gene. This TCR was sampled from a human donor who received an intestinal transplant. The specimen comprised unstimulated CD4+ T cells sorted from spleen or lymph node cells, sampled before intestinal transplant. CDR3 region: CASSLGPSTNEKLFF. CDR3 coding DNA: TGTGCCAGCAGCCTCGGACCGTCTACTAATGAAAAACTGTTTTTT.